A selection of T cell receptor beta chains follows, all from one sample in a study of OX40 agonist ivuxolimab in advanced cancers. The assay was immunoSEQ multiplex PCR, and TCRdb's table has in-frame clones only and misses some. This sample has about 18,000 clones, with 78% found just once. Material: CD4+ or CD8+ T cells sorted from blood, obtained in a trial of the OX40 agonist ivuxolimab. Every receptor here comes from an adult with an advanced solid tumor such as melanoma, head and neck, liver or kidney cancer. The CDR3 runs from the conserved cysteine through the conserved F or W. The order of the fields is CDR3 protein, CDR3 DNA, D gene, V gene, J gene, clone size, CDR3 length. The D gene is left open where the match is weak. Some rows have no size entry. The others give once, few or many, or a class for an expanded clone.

CDR3 protein: CASSFSSQGGFGTEAFF; CDR3 DNA: TGTGCCAGCAGCTTTTCGTCACAGGGAGGGTTTGGCACTGAAGCTTTCTTT; D gene: NA; V gene: TRBV5-5; J gene: TRBJ1-1; clone size: NA; CDR3 length: 17
CDR3 protein: CASSERGSTDTQYF; CDR3 DNA: TGTGCCAGCAGTGAGCGGGGTAGCACAGATACGCAGTATTTT; D gene: NA; V gene: TRBV6-4; J gene: TRBJ2-3; clone size: NA; CDR3 length: 14
CDR3 protein: CASSPPFSGSSYEQYF; CDR3 DNA: TGTGCCAGCTCACCACCGTTTAGCGGGAGCTCCTACGAGCAGTACTTC; D gene: TRBD2; V gene: TRBV18; J gene: TRBJ2-7; clone size: NA; CDR3 length: 16
CDR3 protein: CAIGESLYEQYF; CDR3 DNA: TGTGCCATTGGGGAGTCCCTCTACGAGCAGTACTTC; D gene: NA; V gene: TRBV10-3; J gene: TRBJ2-7; clone size: NA; CDR3 length: 12
CDR3 protein: CSVLGGLRYEQYF; CDR3 DNA: TGCAGCGTATTAGGGGGATTGAGGTACGAGCAGTACTTC; D gene: NA; V gene: TRBV29-1; J gene: TRBJ2-7; clone size: NA; CDR3 length: 13
CDR3 protein: CASSPPRGWQFF; CDR3 DNA: TGTGCCAGCAGCCCGCCGCGGGGGTGGCAGTTCTTC; D gene: TRBD2; V gene: TRBV11-1; J gene: TRBJ2-1; clone size: NA; CDR3 length: 12
CDR3 protein: CSVLGRADGYTF; CDR3 DNA: TGCAGCGTTCTGGGAAGGGCTGATGGCTACACCTTC; D gene: NA; V gene: TRBV29-1; J gene: TRBJ1-2; clone size: NA; CDR3 length: 12
CDR3 protein: CASSLYQEQYF; CDR3 DNA: TGTGCCAGCAGCTTATATCAGGAGCAGTACTTC; D gene: NA; V gene: TRBV7-9; J gene: TRBJ2-7; clone size: few; CDR3 length: 11
CDR3 protein: CASSLALAVGGEQFF; CDR3 DNA: TGCGCCAGCAGCTTGGCCCTAGCTGTTGGCGGTGAGCAGTTCTTC; D gene: NA; V gene: TRBV5-1; J gene: TRBJ2-1; clone size: NA; CDR3 length: 15
CDR3 protein: CASGLRDTIYF; CDR3 DNA: TGTGCTAGTGGTTTGAGAGACACCATATATTTT; D gene: NA; V gene: TRBV12-5; J gene: TRBJ1-3; clone size: NA; CDR3 length: 11
CDR3 protein: CASSPNPRNYGYTF; CDR3 DNA: TGTGCCAGCAGCCCCAACCCCAGAAACTATGGCTACACCTTC; D gene: NA; V gene: TRBV7-9; J gene: TRBJ1-2; clone size: NA; CDR3 length: 14
CDR3 protein: CASSYSYEGVQETQYF; CDR3 DNA: TGTGCCAGCAGTTACTCTTATGAGGGAGTCCAAGAGACCCAGTACTTC; D gene: NA; V gene: TRBV6-5; J gene: TRBJ2-5; clone size: NA; CDR3 length: 16
CDR3 protein: CASSILVRSGLSQPQHF; CDR3 DNA: TGTGCCAGTAGTATTCTCGTACGCTCAGGGTTATCTCAGCCCCAGCATTTT; D gene: NA; V gene: TRBV19; J gene: TRBJ1-5; clone size: NA; CDR3 length: 17
CDR3 protein: CASSKQGLAGGAKGREQFF; CDR3 DNA: TGTGCCAGCAGCAAACAGGGACTAGCGGGAGGGGCTAAGGGACGGGAGCAGTTCTTC; D gene: TRBD2; V gene: TRBV7-9; J gene: TRBJ2-1; clone size: NA; CDR3 length: 19
CDR3 protein: CASSPGALNTEAFF; CDR3 DNA: TGTGCCAGCAGTCCAGGGGCACTGAACACTGAAGCTTTCTTT; D gene: NA; V gene: TRBV28; J gene: TRBJ1-1; clone size: NA; CDR3 length: 14
CDR3 protein: CASSFNRGEAFF; CDR3 DNA: TGTGCCAGCAGCTTCAATAGAGGTGAAGCTTTCTTT; D gene: NA; V gene: TRBV7-2; J gene: TRBJ1-1; clone size: NA; CDR3 length: 12
CDR3 protein: CASSSAFQGAYEQYF; CDR3 DNA: TGTGCCAGCAGCTCTGCTTTCCAGGGTGCCTACGAGCAGTACTTC; D gene: NA; V gene: TRBV5-4; J gene: TRBJ2-7; clone size: NA; CDR3 length: 15
CDR3 protein: CASTPVPYNQPQHF; CDR3 DNA: TGTGCCAGCACTCCCGTGCCCTATAATCAGCCCCAGCATTTT; D gene: NA; V gene: TRBV6-6; J gene: TRBJ1-5; clone size: NA; CDR3 length: 14
CDR3 protein: CSARGNQPQHF; CDR3 DNA: TGCAGTGCTCGGGGAAATCAGCCCCAGCATTTT; D gene: NA; V gene: TRBV20-1; J gene: TRBJ1-5; clone size: NA; CDR3 length: 11
CDR3 protein: CASSTTYNEQFF; CDR3 DNA: TGTGCCAGCAGCACCACCTACAATGAGCAGTTCTTC; D gene: NA; V gene: TRBV7-6; J gene: TRBJ2-1; clone size: NA; CDR3 length: 12
CDR3 protein: CASSSGLAGGIAYEQYF; CDR3 DNA: TGTGCCAGCAGCTCAGGACTAGCGGGAGGTATCGCCTACGAGCAGTACTTC; D gene: TRBD2; V gene: TRBV13; J gene: TRBJ2-7; clone size: once; CDR3 length: 17
CDR3 protein: CASSQSGGHAYEQYF; CDR3 DNA: TGTGCCAGTAGTCAAAGCGGGGGTCATGCCTACGAGCAGTACTTC; D gene: TRBD2; V gene: TRBV19; J gene: TRBJ2-7; clone size: NA; CDR3 length: 15
CDR3 protein: CASSFRPGGIGTDTQYF; CDR3 DNA: TGTGCCAGCAGCTTCCGGCCCGGGGGAATTGGTACAGATACGCAGTATTTT; D gene: NA; V gene: TRBV7-2; J gene: TRBJ2-3; clone size: few; CDR3 length: 17
CDR3 protein: CASSRRADTEAFF; CDR3 DNA: TGTGCCAGCAGCCGCCGGGCGGACACTGAAGCTTTCTTT; D gene: NA; V gene: TRBV7-2; J gene: TRBJ1-1; clone size: NA; CDR3 length: 13
CDR3 protein: CASSQDLLARTDTQYF; CDR3 DNA: TGCGCCAGCAGCCAAGATTTACTAGCGAGGACAGATACGCAGTATTTT; D gene: TRBD2; V gene: TRBV4-1; J gene: TRBJ2-3; clone size: few; CDR3 length: 16
CDR3 protein: CASSQDRGAYYGYTF; CDR3 DNA: TGCGCCAGCAGCCAAGATAGGGGGGCCTACTATGGCTACACCTTC; D gene: NA; V gene: TRBV4-3; J gene: TRBJ1-2; clone size: NA; CDR3 length: 15
CDR3 protein: CASSSGTGVREQYF; CDR3 DNA: TGTGCCAGCAGCTCCGGGACAGGGGTTCGGGAGCAGTACTTC; D gene: TRBD1; V gene: TRBV2; J gene: TRBJ2-7; clone size: NA; CDR3 length: 14
CDR3 protein: CASSHLRDRTNYGYTF; CDR3 DNA: TGTGCCAGCAGCCACCTCCGGGACAGGACTAACTATGGCTACACCTTC; D gene: TRBD1; V gene: TRBV4-2; J gene: TRBJ1-2; clone size: NA; CDR3 length: 16
CDR3 protein: CASSYSTQGPFYGYTF; CDR3 DNA: TGTGCCAGCAGTTACTCGACACAGGGCCCTTTCTATGGCTACACCTTC; D gene: NA; V gene: TRBV6-5; J gene: TRBJ1-2; clone size: few; CDR3 length: 16
CDR3 protein: CASSLSGTGQETQYF; CDR3 DNA: TGTGCCAGCAGCTTGAGTGGGACAGGTCAAGAGACCCAGTACTTC; D gene: TRBD1; V gene: TRBV5-6; J gene: TRBJ2-5; clone size: NA; CDR3 length: 15
CDR3 protein: CASSRGGFSNQPQHF; CDR3 DNA: TGTGCCAGCAGTCGAGGGGGGTTCAGCAATCAGCCCCAGCATTTT; D gene: NA; V gene: TRBV6-5; J gene: TRBJ1-5; clone size: NA; CDR3 length: 15
CDR3 protein: CASSLSRVGGEQYF; CDR3 DNA: TGCGCCAGCAGCTTGTCCCGGGTAGGAGGCGAGCAGTACTTC; D gene: NA; V gene: TRBV5-1; J gene: TRBJ2-7; clone size: NA; CDR3 length: 14
CDR3 protein: CASSDQVNTEAFF; CDR3 DNA: TGTGCCAGCAGTGACCAGGTGAACACTGAAGCTTTCTTT; D gene: NA; V gene: TRBV6-4; J gene: TRBJ1-1; clone size: NA; CDR3 length: 13
CDR3 protein: CAWSRSGNTIYF; CDR3 DNA: TGTGCCTGGAGTAGATCTGGAAACACCATATATTTT; D gene: NA; V gene: TRBV30; J gene: TRBJ1-3; clone size: NA; CDR3 length: 12
CDR3 protein: CASSRQVQGVGEQFF; CDR3 DNA: TGTGCCAGCAGCAGACAGGTCCAGGGTGTAGGTGAGCAGTTCTTC; D gene: NA; V gene: TRBV7-2; J gene: TRBJ2-1; clone size: NA; CDR3 length: 15
CDR3 protein: CASRELAGFSNEQFF; CDR3 DNA: TGTGCCAGCAGGGAACTAGCGGGTTTCTCCAATGAGCAGTTCTTC; D gene: TRBD2; V gene: TRBV2; J gene: TRBJ2-1; clone size: NA; CDR3 length: 15
CDR3 protein: CASSAGTGLSGANVLTF; CDR3 DNA: TGCGCCAGCAGCGCCGGGACAGGGCTATCTGGGGCCAACGTCCTGACTTTC; D gene: TRBD1; V gene: TRBV5-1; J gene: TRBJ2-6; clone size: few; CDR3 length: 17
CDR3 protein: CASSFIAGDNNEQFF; CDR3 DNA: TGTGCCAGCAGCTTCATAGCGGGGGATAACAATGAGCAGTTCTTC; D gene: TRBD2; V gene: TRBV5-4; J gene: TRBJ2-1; clone size: few; CDR3 length: 15
CDR3 protein: CASIGKTYEQYF; CDR3 DNA: TGTGCCAGCATTGGAAAAACATACGAGCAGTACTTC; D gene: NA; V gene: TRBV6-6; J gene: TRBJ2-7; clone size: NA; CDR3 length: 12
CDR3 protein: CASSLSVTGNTIYF; CDR3 DNA: TGTGCCAGCAGCCTGTCCGTAACTGGAAACACCATATATTTT; D gene: NA; V gene: TRBV7-2; J gene: TRBJ1-3; clone size: once; CDR3 length: 14
CDR3 protein: CASSFQGYNEQFF; CDR3 DNA: TGTGCCAGCAGCTTCCAGGGGTACAATGAGCAGTTCTTC; D gene: NA; V gene: TRBV5-5; J gene: TRBJ2-1; clone size: NA; CDR3 length: 13
CDR3 protein: CASSVSRDGMSARTF; CDR3 DNA: TGTGCCAGCAGCGTCAGTAGGGACGGGATGTCGGCTAGGACCTTC; D gene: NA; V gene: TRBV9; J gene: TRBJ1-2; clone size: NA; CDR3 length: 15
CDR3 protein: CASSHPRLAGACEQYF; CDR3 DNA: TGTGCCAGCAGCCACCCACGACTAGCGGGAGCGTGCGAGCAGTACTTC; D gene: TRBD2; V gene: TRBV11-3; J gene: TRBJ2-7; clone size: NA; CDR3 length: 16
CDR3 protein: CASSFWRTGTLRLAAEAFF; CDR3 DNA: TGTGCCAGCAGCTTCTGGCGGACCGGGACGCTACGCCTGGCAGCTGAAGCTTTCTTT; D gene: NA; V gene: TRBV5-6; J gene: TRBJ1-1; clone size: NA; CDR3 length: 19
CDR3 protein: CASSNLGELFF; CDR3 DNA: TGTGCCAGCAGTAATCTCGGGGAGCTGTTTTTT; D gene: NA; V gene: TRBV7-5; J gene: TRBJ2-2; clone size: NA; CDR3 length: 11
CDR3 protein: CASTSSGGPYNEQFF; CDR3 DNA: TGTGCCAGCACCTCTAGCGGGGGCCCCTACAATGAGCAGTTCTTC; D gene: TRBD2; V gene: TRBV6-5; J gene: TRBJ2-1; clone size: NA; CDR3 length: 15
CDR3 protein: CASRRGEGNTEAFF; CDR3 DNA: TGTGCCAGCAGAAGAGGCGAGGGAAACACTGAAGCTTTCTTT; D gene: NA; V gene: TRBV6-6; J gene: TRBJ1-1; clone size: NA; CDR3 length: 14
CDR3 protein: CASSPPPVVGNTGELFF; CDR3 DNA: TGTGCCAGCAGCCCCCCCCCGGTCGTTGGGAACACCGGGGAGCTGTTTTTT; D gene: NA; V gene: TRBV14; J gene: TRBJ2-2; clone size: NA; CDR3 length: 17